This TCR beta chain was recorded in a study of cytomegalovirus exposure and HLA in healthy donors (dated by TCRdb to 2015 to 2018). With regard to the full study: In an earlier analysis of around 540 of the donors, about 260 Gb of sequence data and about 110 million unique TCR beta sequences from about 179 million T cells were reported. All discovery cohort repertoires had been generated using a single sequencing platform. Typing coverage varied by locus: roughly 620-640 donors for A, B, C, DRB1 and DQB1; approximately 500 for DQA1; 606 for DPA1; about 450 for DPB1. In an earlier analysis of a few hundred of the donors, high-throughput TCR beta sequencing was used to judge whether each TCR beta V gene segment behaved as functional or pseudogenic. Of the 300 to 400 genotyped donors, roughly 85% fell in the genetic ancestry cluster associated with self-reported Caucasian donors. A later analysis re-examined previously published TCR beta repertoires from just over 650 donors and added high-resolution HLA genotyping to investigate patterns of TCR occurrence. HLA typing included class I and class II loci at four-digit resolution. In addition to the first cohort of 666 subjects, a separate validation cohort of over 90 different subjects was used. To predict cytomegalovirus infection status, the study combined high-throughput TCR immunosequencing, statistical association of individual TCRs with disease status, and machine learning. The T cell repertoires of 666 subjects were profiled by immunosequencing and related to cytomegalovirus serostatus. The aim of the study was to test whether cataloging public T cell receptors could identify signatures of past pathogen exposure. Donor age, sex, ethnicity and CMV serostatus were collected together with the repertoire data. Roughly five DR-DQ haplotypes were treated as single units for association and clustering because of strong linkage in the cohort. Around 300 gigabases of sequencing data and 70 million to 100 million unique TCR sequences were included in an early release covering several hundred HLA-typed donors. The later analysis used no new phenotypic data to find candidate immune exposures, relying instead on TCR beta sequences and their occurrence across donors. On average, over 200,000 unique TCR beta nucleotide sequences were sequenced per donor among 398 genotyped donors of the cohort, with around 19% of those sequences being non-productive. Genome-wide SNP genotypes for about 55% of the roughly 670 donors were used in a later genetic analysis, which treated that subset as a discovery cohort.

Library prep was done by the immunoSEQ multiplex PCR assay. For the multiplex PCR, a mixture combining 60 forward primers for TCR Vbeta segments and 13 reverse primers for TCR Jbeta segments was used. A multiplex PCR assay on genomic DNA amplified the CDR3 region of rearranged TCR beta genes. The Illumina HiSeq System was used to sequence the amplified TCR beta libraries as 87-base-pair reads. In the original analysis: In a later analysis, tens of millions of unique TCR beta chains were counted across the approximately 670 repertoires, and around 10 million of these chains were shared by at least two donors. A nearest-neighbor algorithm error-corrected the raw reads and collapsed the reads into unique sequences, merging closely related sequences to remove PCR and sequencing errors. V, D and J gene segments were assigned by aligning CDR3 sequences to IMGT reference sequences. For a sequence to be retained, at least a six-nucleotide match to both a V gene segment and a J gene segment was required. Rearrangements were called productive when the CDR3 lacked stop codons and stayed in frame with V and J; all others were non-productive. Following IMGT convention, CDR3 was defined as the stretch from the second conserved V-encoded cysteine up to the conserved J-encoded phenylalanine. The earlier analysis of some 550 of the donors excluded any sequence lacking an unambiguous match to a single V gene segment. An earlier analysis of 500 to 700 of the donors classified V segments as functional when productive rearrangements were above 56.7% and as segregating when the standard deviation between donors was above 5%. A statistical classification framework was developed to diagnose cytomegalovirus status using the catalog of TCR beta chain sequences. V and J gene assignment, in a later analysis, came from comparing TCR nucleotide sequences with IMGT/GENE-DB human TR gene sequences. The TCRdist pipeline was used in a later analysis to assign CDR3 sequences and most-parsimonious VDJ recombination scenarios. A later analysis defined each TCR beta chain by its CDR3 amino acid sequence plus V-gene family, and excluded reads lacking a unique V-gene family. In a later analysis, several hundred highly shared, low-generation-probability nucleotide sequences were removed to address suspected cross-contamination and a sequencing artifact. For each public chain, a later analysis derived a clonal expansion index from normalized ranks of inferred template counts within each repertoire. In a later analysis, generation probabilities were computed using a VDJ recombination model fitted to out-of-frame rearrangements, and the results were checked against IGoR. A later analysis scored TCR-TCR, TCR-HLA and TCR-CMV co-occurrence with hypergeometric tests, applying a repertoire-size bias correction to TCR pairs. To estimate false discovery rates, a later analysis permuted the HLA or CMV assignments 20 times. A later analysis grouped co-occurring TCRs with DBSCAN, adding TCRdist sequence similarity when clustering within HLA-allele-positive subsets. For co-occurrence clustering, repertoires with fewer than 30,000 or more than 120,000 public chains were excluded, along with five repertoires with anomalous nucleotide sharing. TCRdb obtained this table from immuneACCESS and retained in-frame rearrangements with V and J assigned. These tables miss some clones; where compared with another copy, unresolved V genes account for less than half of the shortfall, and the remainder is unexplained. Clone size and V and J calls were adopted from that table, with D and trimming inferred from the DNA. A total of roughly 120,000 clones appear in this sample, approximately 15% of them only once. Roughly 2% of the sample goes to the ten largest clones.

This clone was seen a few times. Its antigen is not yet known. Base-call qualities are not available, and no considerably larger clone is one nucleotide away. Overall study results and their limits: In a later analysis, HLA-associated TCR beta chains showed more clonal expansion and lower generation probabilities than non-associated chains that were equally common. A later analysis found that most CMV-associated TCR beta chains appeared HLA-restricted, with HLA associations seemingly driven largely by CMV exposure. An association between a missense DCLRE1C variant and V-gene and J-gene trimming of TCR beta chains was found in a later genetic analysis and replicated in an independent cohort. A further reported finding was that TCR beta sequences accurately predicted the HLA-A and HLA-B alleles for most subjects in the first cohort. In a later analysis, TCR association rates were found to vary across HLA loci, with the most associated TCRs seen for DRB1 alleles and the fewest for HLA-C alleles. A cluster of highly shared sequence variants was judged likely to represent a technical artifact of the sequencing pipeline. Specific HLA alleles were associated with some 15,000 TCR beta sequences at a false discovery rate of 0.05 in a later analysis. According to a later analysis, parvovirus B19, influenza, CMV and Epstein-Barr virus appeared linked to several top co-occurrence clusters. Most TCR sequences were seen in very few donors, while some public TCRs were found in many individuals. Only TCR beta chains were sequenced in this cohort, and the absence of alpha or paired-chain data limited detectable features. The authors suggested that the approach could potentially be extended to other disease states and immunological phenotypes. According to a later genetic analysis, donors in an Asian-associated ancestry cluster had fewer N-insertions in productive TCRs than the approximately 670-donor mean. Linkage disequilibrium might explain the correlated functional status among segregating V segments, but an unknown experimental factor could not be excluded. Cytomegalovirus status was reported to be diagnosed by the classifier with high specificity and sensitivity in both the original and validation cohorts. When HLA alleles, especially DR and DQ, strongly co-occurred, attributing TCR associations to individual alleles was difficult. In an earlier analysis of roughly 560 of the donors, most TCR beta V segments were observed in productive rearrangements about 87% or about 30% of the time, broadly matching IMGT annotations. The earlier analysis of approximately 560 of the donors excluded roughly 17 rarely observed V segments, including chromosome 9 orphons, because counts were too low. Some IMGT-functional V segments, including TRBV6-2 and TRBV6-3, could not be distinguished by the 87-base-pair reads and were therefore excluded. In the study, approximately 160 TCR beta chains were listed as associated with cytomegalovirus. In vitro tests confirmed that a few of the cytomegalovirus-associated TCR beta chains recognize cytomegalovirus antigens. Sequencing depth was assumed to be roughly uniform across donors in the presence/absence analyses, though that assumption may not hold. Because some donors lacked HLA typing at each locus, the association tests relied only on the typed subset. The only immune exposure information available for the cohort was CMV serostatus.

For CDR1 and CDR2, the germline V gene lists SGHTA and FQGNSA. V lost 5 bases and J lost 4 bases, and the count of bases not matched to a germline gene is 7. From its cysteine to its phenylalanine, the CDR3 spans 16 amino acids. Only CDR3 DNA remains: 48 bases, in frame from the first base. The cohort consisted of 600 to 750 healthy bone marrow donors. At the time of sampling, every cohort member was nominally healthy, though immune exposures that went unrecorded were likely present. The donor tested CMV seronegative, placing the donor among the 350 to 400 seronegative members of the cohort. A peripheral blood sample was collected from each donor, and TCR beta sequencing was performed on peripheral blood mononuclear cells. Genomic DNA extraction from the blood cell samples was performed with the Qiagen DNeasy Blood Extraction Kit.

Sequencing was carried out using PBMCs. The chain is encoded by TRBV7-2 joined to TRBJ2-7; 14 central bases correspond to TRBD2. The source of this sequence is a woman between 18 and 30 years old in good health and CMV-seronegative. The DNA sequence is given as TGTGCCAGCAGCGCCTCGACTAGCGGGAGGGAATACGAGCAGTACTTC. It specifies CASSASTSGREYEQYF.